Each of the 20 T cell receptor beta chains below was sequenced from the same sample in a study of regulatory T cells in long-lasting Graves disease. Construction of the TCR beta libraries employed iRepertoire HTBI primers in conjunction with Arm-PCR of CDR3 regions. Each CDR3 protein gets one entry after TCRdb re-called the multiplex PCR reads with MiXCR. Among over 450,000 distinct CDR3 sequences, 20% to 25% were seen once, and the ten largest hold about 6.6%. Specified time point: persistent/refractory GD, antithyroid drugs over 5 years with positive TRAb. Construction of the TCR library relied on RNA isolated from PBMCs. The sequencing used peripheral blood mononuclear cells (PBMCs), collected when the disease was refractory, from a patient treated with antithyroid drugs. The receptor source for this set is a female donor with Graves disease.

The genes are TRBV24-1 and TRBJ2-2; 8 positions agree with TRBD2. The germline CDR1 and CDR2 sequences are KGHDR and SFDVKD. V shed 7 bases and J 4 bases; nucleotides not matched to a gene: 7. The CDR3 runs to 15 residues. The CDR3 region is CATRDTSGITGELFF. The DNA of the CDR3 is TGTGCCACCAGGGACACTAGCGGTATCACCGGGGAGCTGTTTTTT.

This chain uses TRBV20-1 with TRBJ2-1; TRBD2 aligns across 8 bases. J lost 5 bases, V lost 3 bases, and 6 bases had no gene match. Germline V lookup: CDR1 DFQATT, CDR2 SNEGSKA (reference sequence). This CDR3 has 14 amino acids. CDR3 sequence reads: CSARPGGPDNEQFF. CDR3 DNA: TGCAGTGCTAGGCCGGGGGGGCCGGACAATGAGCAGTTCTTC.

The sample holds a few counts of this clonotype. The chain is built from TRBV9 and TRBJ2-5; TRBD1 matches 7 bases. V shed 2 bases and J 1 base; nucleotides not matched to a gene: 2. Germline V gene data show CDR1 as SGDLS and CDR2 as YYNGEE. The CDR3 is 14 residues long. CDR3: CASSVTGSQETQYF. CDR3 coding DNA: TGTGCCAGCAGCGTGACAGGGTCCCAAGAGACCCAGTACTTC.

This clonotype occurred many times. The chain links TRBV12-3 or TRBV12-4 to TRBJ1-2; perhaps TRBD1 as D (6 bases). The CDR3 has 13 residues. V dropped 3 bases and J dropped 5 bases, with 10 bases sitting between them. CDR3 amino acids: CASSFQGSYGYTF. CDR3 in DNA: TGTGCCAGCAGTTTCCAGGGGAGTTATGGCTACACCTTC.

The sample holds a few counts of this clonotype. Here the CDR3 DNA reads TGTGCCACCAGTGACCCGGACAGAGCGGAGCAGTACTTC. Encoded protein: CATSDPDRAEQYF. The chain uses TRBV24-1 and TRBJ2-7; maybe TRBD1 (6 bases). In germline, CDR1 is KGHDR, CDR2 SFDVKD. Trimming took off 4 bases at V and 7 bases at J, with 13 bases between the two ends. The CDR3 covers 13 residues.

The V gene is TRBV20-1, the J gene TRBJ1-4, with TRBD1 as a possible D gene (5 bases). Trimming took 2 bases from V and 2 from J, leaving 15 bases between them. The germline gives CDR1 DFQATT, CDR2 SNEGSKA (reference sequence). CDR3 length equals 16 residues. CDR3 region: CSARSPTGTTNEKLFF. In DNA, the CDR3 is TGCAGTGCTAGATCCCCCACCGGGACCACTAATGAAAAACTGTTTTTT.

This clonotype has just a few counts. This chain connects TRBV4-3 to TRBJ2-5, with D maybe TRBD2 (5 bases). Between the trimmed V and J ends, which lost 3 bases and 5 bases, there was a span of 16 bases. Germline V lookup: CDR1 LGHNA, CDR2 YSLEER. This CDR3 is built from 15 residues. The CDR3 is CASSQSHRGSETQYF. CDR3 bases: TGCGCCAGCAGCCAGTCCCATCGAGGGTCGGAGACCCAGTACTTC.

The chain employs TRBV4-3 and TRBJ2-6, with D tentatively TRBD1 (6 bases). Per germline, CDR1 LGHNA and CDR2 YSLEER. The CDR3 loop spans 18 amino acids. V lost 2 bases and J lost 3, with 17 bases in between. The CDR3 region is CASSQKGPPDSGANVLTF. CDR3 nucleotide sequence: TGCGCCAGCAGCCAAAAAGGGCCGCCGGACAGTGGGGCCAACGTCCTGACTTTC.

This clonotype was seen many times. A much more abundant neighbour one base away suggests this may be a read error. V is TRBV28 and J is TRBJ1-2; 7 bases line up with TRBD1. Germline V lookup: CDR1 MDHEN, CDR2 SYDVKM. The CDR3 has 12 residues. The V gene end was trimmed by 5 bases and the J gene end by 6 bases; junction bases not matched to a gene: 3. CDR3 sequence: CASSQGDNGYTF. CDR3 in DNA: TGTGCCAGCAGTCAGGGGGACAATGGCTACACCTTC.

This clonotype was seen at least ten times. The chain uses TRBV27 and TRBJ1-5; weak D call: TRBD1 (5 bases). The CDR3 loop spans 14 amino acids. The ends were cut back, 8 bases at V and 6 bases at J, with 17 bases in the middle. The germline V gene has CDR1 MNHEY and CDR2 SMNVEV (reference sequence). As DNA, the CDR3 is TGTGCCAGCGGGTGGGGCAAGGAGGGTCAGCCCCAGCATTTT. Amino acids: CASGWGKEGQPQHF.

The table lists this clonotype with many counts. This rearrangement joins TRBV28 to TRBJ2-7; 8 bases fit TRBD1. Trimming took 5 bases from V and 5 from J; bases not matched to a gene: 11. Per germline, CDR1 MDHEN and CDR2 SYDVKM. The CDR3 is 15 residues long. The chain's CDR3 is CASSPGDRLPDEQYF. DNA for the CDR3: TGTGCCAGCAGTCCGGGGGACAGGTTACCTGACGAGCAGTACTTC.

The chain has TRBV12-3 or TRBV12-4 and TRBJ1-3; the D is unclear. Trimming pared 2 bases from V and 2 bases from J, leaving 7 bases between. The CDR3 covers 14 residues. The CDR3 DNA follows: TGTGCCAGCAGTTTAAGACGGACTGGAAACACCATATATTTT. Amino acids: CASSLRRTGNTIYF.

The sample holds many counts of this clonotype. The chain combines TRBV3-1 with TRBJ1-4; possibly TRBD1 for D (5 bases). Germline CDR1 reads LGHDT; CDR2 reads YNNKEL (reference sequence). The CDR3 is 17 residues long. Between the trimmed V and J ends, which lost 1 base and 2 bases, there was a span of 14 bases. This CDR3 is CASSQGFFGTTNEKLFF. The CDR3 DNA sequence: TGTGCCAGCAGCCAAGGGTTCTTCGGGACGACTAATGAAAAACTGTTTTTT.

This clonotype was seen at least ten times. The chain has TRBV5-1 and TRBJ1-4; possibly TRBD1 for D (5 bases). Germline assignment: CDR1 SGHRS and CDR2 YFSETQ. CDR3 size: 15 residues. Trimming took off 1 base at V and 4 bases at J, with 11 bases between the two ends. The CDR3 region is CASSLSGSNNEKLFF. The CDR3 DNA sequence: TGCGCCAGCAGCTTGTCAGGGTCCAATAATGAAAAACTGTTTTTT.

V is TRBV29-1 and J is TRBJ1-2; 7 bases are shared with TRBD1. Trimming at V came to 7 bases and at J to 6 bases, leaving 5 bases not matched to a gene. This CDR3 region has 11 residues. Germline CDR1 is SQVTM and CDR2 is ANQGSEA. The CDR3 region has the DNA TGCAGCGCTGGGGACAGCCATGGCTACACCTTC. Protein: CSAGDSHGYTF.

Regarding this clonotype: A read error may explain this, as a much larger clone is one base away. The chain is built from TRBV6-2 or TRBV6-3 and TRBJ1-1; possible D gene TRBD1, 6 bases. CDR3 size: 13 residues. Germline values: CDR1 MNHEY, CDR2 SVGEGT. The V end lost 6 bases, the J end lost 1 base, and 9 bases lay between the germline ends. This CDR3 is CASRIRGNTEAFF. DNA for the CDR3: TGTGCCAGCAGGATCAGGGGGAACACTGAAGCTTTCTTT.

As concerns this clonotype: The CDR3 does not close with the conserved phenylalanine or tryptophan, likely indicating a read error. This chain connects TRBV28 to TRBJ1-1, with no clear D. Germline V gene sequence: CDR1 MDHEN, CDR2 SYDVKM. V was cut by 1 base and J by 0 bases, with 3 bases left in between. CDR3 length: 13 amino acids. The CDR3 DNA is TGTGCCAGCAGTTTATCAGTGAACACTGAAGCTTTCCTT. Encoded protein: CASSLSVNTEAFL.

A note on this clonotype: The germline gene is not matched at one end of the junction; a read error may be the cause. The chain uses TRBV15 and TRBJ2-2, with 11 bases that match TRBD2. There are 17 residues in the CDR3. The germline gives CDR1 LNHNV, CDR2 YYDKDF (reference sequence). CDR3 nucleotides: TGTGCCGCCAGCAAGGGACTAGCGGACGCGAACACCGGGGAGCTGTTTTTT. Protein sequence: CAASKGLADANTGELFF.

The table lists this clonotype with many counts. The chain joins TRBV11-2 to TRBJ1-1; D gene uncertain. The V end lost 1 base, the J end lost 1 base, and 7 bases lay between the germline ends. The CDR3 runs to 14 residues. From germline, CDR1 is SGHAT and CDR2 FQNNGV. The CDR3 is CASSLGIRNTEAFF. CDR3 bases: TGTGCCAGCAGCTTAGGTATCAGGAACACTGAAGCTTTCTTT.

The V gene is TRBV6-2 or TRBV6-3, the J gene TRBJ1-1, with D unclear. CDR3 length: 12 amino acids. The V gene lost 8 bases and the J gene lost 5 bases, with 12 bases spanning the gap. Germline V lookup: CDR1 MNHEY, CDR2 SVGEGT. The CDR3 DNA reads TGTGCCAGCGGGAGGAGTGATACTGAAGCTTTCTTT. Protein: CASGRSDTEAFF.